The clone carrying this TCR beta chain has at least ten counts. Its specificity is not known. The data were obtained in a study of CD8 T cells in ankylosing spondylitis. V was trimmed by 0 bases and J by 1 base, leaving 10 bases between them. The CDR3 spans 16 residues. Per the germline V gene, CDR1 is LGHNA and CDR2 is YSLEER. A quantitative 5'-RACE method, one with molecular barcodes, was used to make TCR beta libraries. TCRdb re-analysed the 5' RACE reads in MiXCR, keeping a single row per CDR3 protein. The data contain about 36,000 distinct CDR3 sequences, about 6% of them singletons. The study's findings and limits: Within ankylosing spondylitis blood, a TCR beta motif made up of seven to nine highly homologous variants appeared to be characteristic.

This sequence joins TRBV4-3 and TRBJ2-4; no reliable D call. What was sequenced was blood, either unsorted or a sorted T cell fraction (not recorded which). This sequence was found in a male donor with ankylosing spondylitis or in good health (not recorded which). The CDR3 coding sequence is TGCGCCAGCAGCCAAGAAAGTGGGTCGGCCAAAAACATTCAGTACTTC. This encodes CASSQESGSAKNIQYF.